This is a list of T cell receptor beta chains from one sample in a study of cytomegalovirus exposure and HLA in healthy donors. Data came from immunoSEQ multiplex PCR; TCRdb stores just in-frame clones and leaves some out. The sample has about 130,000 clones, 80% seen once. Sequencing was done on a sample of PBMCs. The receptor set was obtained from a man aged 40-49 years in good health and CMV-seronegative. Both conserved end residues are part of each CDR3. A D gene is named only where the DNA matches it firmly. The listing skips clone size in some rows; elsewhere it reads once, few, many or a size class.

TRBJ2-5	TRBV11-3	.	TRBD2	TGTGCCAGCAGCGCAGGGACTAGCGACCAAGAGACCCAGTACTTC	CASSAGTSDQETQYF
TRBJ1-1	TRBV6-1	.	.	TGTGCCAGCAGTGAAGTGGGAGCCCTGAACACTGAAGCTTTCTTT	CASSEVGALNTEAFF
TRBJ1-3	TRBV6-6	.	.	TGTGCCAGCACCTCCCCGGGGTTCTCTGGAAACACCATATATTTT	CASTSPGFSGNTIYF
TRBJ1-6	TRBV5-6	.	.	TGTGCCAGCAGCGCGCTACAGGGCGGATATTCACCCCTCCACTTT	CASSALQGGYSPLHF
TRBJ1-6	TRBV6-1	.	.	TGTGCCAGCAGTGATGAGAGCTCCTATAATTCACCCCTCCACTTT	CASSDESSYNSPLHF
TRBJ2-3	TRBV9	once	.	TGTGCCAGCAGCGTAGGTGCGGAACTGGATACGCAGTATTTT	CASSVGAELDTQYF
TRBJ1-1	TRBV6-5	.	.	TGTGCCAGCGGTATACCGGGGAGGAACACTGAAGCTTTCTTT	CASGIPGRNTEAFF
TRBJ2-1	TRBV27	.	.	TGTGCCAGCAGGAGCCCCGGAGTAAATGAGCAGTTCTTC	CASRSPGVNEQFF
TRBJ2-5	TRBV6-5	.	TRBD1	TGTGCCAGCAGTTACTCTGGACAGGGGCAAGGGGAGACCCAGTACTTC	CASSYSGQGQGETQYF
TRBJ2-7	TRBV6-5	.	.	TGTGCCAGCAGATTAGCTGAAACCTACGGGCAGTACTTC	CASRLAETYGQYF
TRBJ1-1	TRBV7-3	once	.	TGTGCCAGCAGCTTAACCGGGACAATGAACACTGAAGCTTTCTTT	CASSLTGTMNTEAFF
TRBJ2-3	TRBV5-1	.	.	TGCGCCAGCAGCTCCGGGACTCTCACAGATACGCAGTATTTT	CASSSGTLTDTQYF
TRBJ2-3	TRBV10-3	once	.	TGTGCCACACTAGCTCGCGCTCGCACAGATACGCAGTATTTT	CATLARARTDTQYF
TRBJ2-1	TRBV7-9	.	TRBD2	TGTGCCAGCAGCCCCGCCGGGACTAGCGGGACCGGGAATGAGCAGTTCTTC	CASSPAGTSGTGNEQFF
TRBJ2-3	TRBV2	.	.	TGTGCCAGCGTGCAGGCCGCTGGCGCAGATACGCAGTATTTT	CASVQAAGADTQYF
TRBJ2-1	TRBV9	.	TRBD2	TGTGCCAGCAGCACCCGACTAGCGCGGGGCAATGAGCAGTTCTTC	CASSTRLARGNEQFF
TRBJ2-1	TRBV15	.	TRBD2	TGTGCCACCAGCAGAAGAGGACTAGCGGGGGGACAATACAATGAGCAGTTCTTC	CATSRRGLAGGQYNEQFF
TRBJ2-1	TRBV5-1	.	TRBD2	TGCGCCAGCAGCACCGGACTAGCGGGAGGGGATGAGCAGTTCTTC	CASSTGLAGGDEQFF
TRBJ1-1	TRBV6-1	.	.	TGTGCCAGCAGTGAATTGGCGAACACTGAAGCTTTCTTT	CASSELANTEAFF
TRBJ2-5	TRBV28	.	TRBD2	TGTGCCAGCAGTGTTCTAGCGGGAGGGGAAGAGACCCAGTACTTC	CASSVLAGGEETQYF
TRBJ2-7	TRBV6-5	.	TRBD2	TGTGCCAGCAGTTACTCAGCGGGGGGGCGGGAGCAGTACTTC	CASSYSAGGREQYF
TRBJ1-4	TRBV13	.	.	TGTGCCAGCAGCCCCGACACACAGCCCACAACTAATGAAAAACTGTTTTTT	CASSPDTQPTTNEKLFF
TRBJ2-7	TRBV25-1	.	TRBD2	TGTGCCAGCAGTACTAGCGACTCCTACGAGCAGTACTTC	CASSTSDSYEQYF
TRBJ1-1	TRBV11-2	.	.	TGTGCCAGCAGCTTGTCGGTGTTGAACACTGAAGCTTTCTTT	CASSLSVLNTEAFF
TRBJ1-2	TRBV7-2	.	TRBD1	TGTGCCAGCAGCTCCTCAGGGGGAGGCTATGGCTACACCTTC	CASSSSGGGYGYTF
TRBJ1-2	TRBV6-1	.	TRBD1	TGTGCCAGCAGTGTACAGGGGGCCTATGGCTACACCTTC	CASSVQGAYGYTF
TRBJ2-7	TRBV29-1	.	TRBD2	TGCAGCGGCACCGGGACTAGCGGGAGGCACGAGCAGTACTTC	CSGTGTSGRHEQYF
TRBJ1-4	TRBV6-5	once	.	TGTGCCAGCAGTGCCTCGACGGGTAATGAAAAACTGTTTTTT	CASSASTGNEKLFF
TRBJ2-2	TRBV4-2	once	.	TGTGCCAGCGTAAACACCGGGGAGCTGTTTTTT	CASVNTGELFF
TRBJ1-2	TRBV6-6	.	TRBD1	TGTGCCAGCAGTTTAACAGGGGGCCTCGGCTACACCTTC	CASSLTGGLGYTF
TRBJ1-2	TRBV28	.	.	TGTGCCAGCAGTTCCGCAGGGTACTATGGCTACACCTTC	CASSSAGYYGYTF
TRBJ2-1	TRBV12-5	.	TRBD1	TGTGCTAGTGGTCTAGGAACAGGGGGCTTCAATGAGCAGTTCTTC	CASGLGTGGFNEQFF
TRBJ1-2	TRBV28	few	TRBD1	TGTGCCAGCAGTTGGAGGGGGCTGGGGAACTATGGCTACACCTTC	CASSWRGLGNYGYTF